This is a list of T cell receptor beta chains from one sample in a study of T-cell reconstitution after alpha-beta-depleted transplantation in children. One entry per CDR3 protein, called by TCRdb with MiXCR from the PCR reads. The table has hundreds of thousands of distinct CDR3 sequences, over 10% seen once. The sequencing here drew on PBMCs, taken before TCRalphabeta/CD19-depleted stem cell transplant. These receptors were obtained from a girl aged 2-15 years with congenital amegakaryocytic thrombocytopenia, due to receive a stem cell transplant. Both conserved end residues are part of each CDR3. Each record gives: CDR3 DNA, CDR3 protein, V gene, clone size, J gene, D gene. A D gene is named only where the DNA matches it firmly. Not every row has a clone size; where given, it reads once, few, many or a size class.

TGCAGTGCGCCGACTAGCGGGAGAAACACCGGGGAGCTGTTTTTT | CSAPTSGRNTGELFF | TRBV20-1 | many | TRBJ2-2 | TRBD2
TGTGCCAGCAGCTTAGGTGTAGAGAACACTGAAGCTTTCTTT | CASSLGVENTEAFF | TRBV7-9 | few | TRBJ1-1 | NA
TGCAGCGTTGTACCCAGATACGCCGGGACTAGCGGTTACAATGAGCAGTTCTTC | CSVVPRYAGTSGYNEQFF | TRBV29-1 | few | TRBJ2-1 | TRBD2
TGTGCTAGTGCCCCCGGGACTACTTCCTACGAGCAGTACTTC | CASAPGTTSYEQYF | TRBV12-5 | many | TRBJ2-7 | TRBD2
TGCAGTGCTACGGGCGCCACTAGCGGGAGGGTTTGGCGCTCCTACAATCAGCAGTTCTTC | CSATGATSGRVWRSYNQQFF | TRBV20-1 | NA | TRBJ2-1 | TRBD2
TGCGCCAGCAGCTTGAACGTTGTGGGGTTCGATACGCAGTATTTT | CASSLNVVGFDTQYF | TRBV5-1 | NA | TRBJ2-3 | NA
TGTGCCAGCAGTTGGTGGGGGAGCCGATCCTACAATGAGCAGTTCTTC | CASSWWGSRSYNEQFF | TRBV28 | few | TRBJ2-1 | NA
TGTGCCAGCAGCCCGGGACAGGGTGAGTTTGAGCAGTTCTTC | CASSPGQGEFEQFF | TRBV3-1 | NA | TRBJ2-1 | TRBD1
TGTGCCAGCAGCCCCCCGATTGGAAGACTCACAGATACGCAGTATTTT | CASSPPIGRLTDTQYF | TRBV7-9 | many | TRBJ2-3 | NA
TGCGCCAGCAGCTTGGATTGGCGTGGGGAGCAGTTCTTC | CASSLDWRGEQFF | TRBV5-1 | many | TRBJ2-1 | NA
TGTGCCAGCACCGGGGACAGGGGGCTTACTGAAGCTTTCTTT | CASTGDRGLTEAFF | TRBV12-3/TRBV12-4 | many | TRBJ1-1 | TRBD1
TGTGCCAGCAGCTTCGCGGGAGGGGCATACGAGCAGTACTTC | CASSFAGGAYEQYF | TRBV7-9 | many | TRBJ2-7 | TRBD2
TGCGCCAGCAGCCGTCGACAGAGCTCCTACGAGCAGTACTTC | CASSRRQSSYEQYF | TRBV5-1 | many | TRBJ2-7 | NA
TGCGCCAGCGGAAACTCTGGGGCCAACGTCCTGACTTTC | CASGNSGANVLTF | TRBV5-1 | NA | TRBJ2-6 | NA
TGTGCCAGCAGCACTGGGATCCCTTACGAGCAGTACTTC | CASSTGIPYEQYF | TRBV7-2 | many | TRBJ2-7 | NA
TGTGCCAGCAGCTTAGAGAGCCACACTGAAGCTTTCTTT | CASSLESHTEAFF | TRBV7-9 | NA | TRBJ1-1 | NA
TGCGCCAGCAGCCGAGAGGGGGGGCCTAATGAAAAACTGTTTTTT | CASSREGGPNEKLFF | TRBV4-1 | few | TRBJ1-4 | NA
TGTGCCAGCAGTTCCCGGACGAATACGAACACCGGGGAGCTGTTTTTT | CASSSRTNTNTGELFF | TRBV28 | NA | TRBJ2-2 | NA
TGTGCCAGCAGCTTACTGGGACTAGGCGACAACGAGCAGTTCTTC | CASSLLGLGDNEQFF | TRBV7-6 | many | TRBJ2-1 | TRBD2
TGCAGTGTTCAGAAAGCGGGAGACCGATATTATTTGCCGGATACGCAGTATTTT | CSVQKAGDRYYLPDTQYF | TRBV20-1 | many | TRBJ2-3 | TRBD2
TGCAGTGCCATCGAAAAAGAGGACCCGTACCAAGAGACCCAGTACTTC | CSAIEKEDPYQETQYF | TRBV20-1 | NA | TRBJ2-5 | NA
TGTGCCAGCAGCTTCGGTCCAGCGAATTCCTACGAGCAGTACTTC | CASSFGPANSYEQYF | TRBV7-9 | NA | TRBJ2-7 | NA
TGCGCCAGCAGCTGGACAAGGCAAGAGACCCAGTACTTC | CASSWTRQETQYF | TRBV5-1 | many | TRBJ2-5 | NA
TGCAGTGCTAGGATGATAGCGGGAACCGGGGAGCTGTTTTTT | CSARMIAGTGELFF | TRBV20-1 | many | TRBJ2-2 | TRBD2
TGTGCCAGCAGTTCAGCGGGGAGGGGTCCCTACGAGCAGTACTTC | CASSSAGRGPYEQYF | TRBV12-3/TRBV12-4 | few | TRBJ2-7 | TRBD2
TGTGCCAGCAGCTTATGGGGACAGGCACCTCGGGCAGATACGCAGTATTTT | CASSLWGQAPRADTQYF | TRBV7-6 | NA | TRBJ2-3 | TRBD1
TGCAGTGCTCGGGACAGGGGGAAGCATGAGCAGTTCTTC | CSARDRGKHEQFF | TRBV20-1 | NA | TRBJ2-1 | TRBD1
TGCAGTGCTAGTTCAGGGGGCCGAGATACCCGTTATGGCTACACCTTC | CSASSGGRDTRYGYTF | TRBV20-1 | few | TRBJ1-2 | TRBD1
TGCGCCAGCAGCCAAGGTACAGGGGTGAACACTGAAGCTTTCTTT | CASSQGTGVNTEAFF | TRBV4-1 | many | TRBJ1-1 | TRBD1
TGCAGTGCTCGAAGGTTGCAGGGGGACACCGGGGAGCTGTTTTTT | CSARRLQGDTGELFF | TRBV20-1 | many | TRBJ2-2 | TRBD1
TGCGCCAGCAGCATCAGCCCCAGGTCGGATGAAAAACTGTTTTTT | CASSISPRSDEKLFF | TRBV5-1 | few | TRBJ1-4 | NA
TGCGCCAGCAGCCCCTATTCGACAGGATCCCAAGAGACCCAGTACTTC | CASSPYSTGSQETQYF | TRBV5-1 | NA | TRBJ2-5 | NA
TGTGCCAGCAGTTGGGGGGGCTCGTACGAGCAGTACTTC | CASSWGGSYEQYF | TRBV27 | many | TRBJ2-7 | NA
TGTGCCAGCAGCTTAGTCCTTGCGGGAGAGTCTGGGGCCAACGTCCTGACTTTC | CASSLVLAGESGANVLTF | TRBV11-2 | NA | TRBJ2-6 | TRBD2
TGTGCCTCTGGGACTAGTAGTGAGACCCAGTACTTC | CASGTSSETQYF | TRBV10-3 | many | TRBJ2-5 | TRBD2
TGCAGTGCTAGAGATCGCCCAGCCAAAAACATTCAGTACTTC | CSARDRPAKNIQYF | TRBV20-1 | few | TRBJ2-4 | NA
TGTGCCAGCAGCACCCAGGCTAGCGGGGGTGGGTCAGATACGCAGTATTTT | CASSTQASGGGSDTQYF | TRBV9 | many | TRBJ2-3 | TRBD2
TGCAGTGGGTCGGGAGGCAGCTCCTACAATGAGCAGTTCTTC | CSGSGGSSYNEQFF | TRBV20-1 | many | TRBJ2-1 | TRBD2
TGTGCCAGCAGTTTATTAGGGTTCTCCTCCTATGGCTACACCTTC | CASSLLGFSSYGYTF | TRBV7-2 | many | TRBJ1-2 | NA
TGTGCTAGTGGCTCCATCTGGGGCTATCAGCCCCAGCATTTT | CASGSIWGYQPQHF | TRBV12-5 | NA | TRBJ1-5 | NA
TGCAGCGCTGCCCAGTGGGGGGGCTTGGACATTCAGTACTTC | CSAAQWGGLDIQYF | TRBV29-1 | many | TRBJ2-4 | NA
TGTGCCAGCAGCTTAGGGCCCCATCCCACCTACGAGCAGTACTTC | CASSLGPHPTYEQYF | TRBV7-9 | NA | TRBJ2-7 | NA
TGTGCCAGACTAAACAGCCTACCCCTCACAGATACGCAGTATTTT | CARLNSLPLTDTQYF | TRBV6-1 | many | TRBJ2-3 | NA
TGTGCCATCAGTGAGTCGATTTTTCCGAAACAGCCGGGGGTAAAAGGAAACACCATATATTTT | CAISESIFPKQPGVKGNTIYF | TRBV10-3 | many | TRBJ1-3 | NA
TGTGCCAGCAGCTTCACAGGGACCAACGAGCAGTACTTC | CASSFTGTNEQYF | TRBV12-3/TRBV12-4 | few | TRBJ2-7 | NA
TGTGCCTGGAGCCTAGGACAGTATAGCAATCAGCCCCAGCATTTT | CAWSLGQYSNQPQHF | TRBV30 | NA | TRBJ1-5 | NA
TGTGCCAGCAGTCCTTTAGCGGGAGGGGGATACACCGGGGAGCTGTTTTTT | CASSPLAGGGYTGELFF | TRBV12-3/TRBV12-4 | many | TRBJ2-2 | TRBD2
TGTGCCGGGGGAGGGCAGTTCACAGATACGCAGTATTTT | CAGGGQFTDTQYF | TRBV6-6 | many | TRBJ2-3 | TRBD2
TGTGCCAGCAGCTTAAGAGCGACTAGCCCCCCGTATTTT | CASSLRATSPPYF | TRBV11-3 | NA | TRBJ2-3 | TRBD2